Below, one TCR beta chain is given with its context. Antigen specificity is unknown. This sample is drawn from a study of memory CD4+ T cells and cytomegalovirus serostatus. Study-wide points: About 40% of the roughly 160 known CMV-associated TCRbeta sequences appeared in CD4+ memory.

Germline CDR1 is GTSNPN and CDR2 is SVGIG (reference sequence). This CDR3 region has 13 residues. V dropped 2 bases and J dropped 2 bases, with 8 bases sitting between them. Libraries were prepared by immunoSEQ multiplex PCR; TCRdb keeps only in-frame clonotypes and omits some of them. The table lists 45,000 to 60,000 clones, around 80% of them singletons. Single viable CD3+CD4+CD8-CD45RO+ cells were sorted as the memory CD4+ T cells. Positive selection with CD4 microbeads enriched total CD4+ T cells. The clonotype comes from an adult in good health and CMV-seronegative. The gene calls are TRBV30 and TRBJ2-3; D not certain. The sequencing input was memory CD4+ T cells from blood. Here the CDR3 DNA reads TGTGCCTGGAGTACATCTCTCACAGATACGCAGTATTTT. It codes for CAWSTSLTDTQYF.